This is a list of T cell receptor beta chains from one sample in a study of blood T cell repertoires in COVID-19. Here immunoSEQ multiplex PCR was the method, and the copy in TCRdb shows in-frame clones only, minus some. This sample yields about 260,000 clones, of which roughly 88% are seen a single time; 10% belongs to the top ten. The sample consisted of peripheral blood. These receptors all stem from a woman between 65 and 79 years old with COVID-19, enrolled during active disease. The CDR3 runs from the conserved cysteine through the conserved F or W. Fields, in order: J gene, V gene, D gene, clone size, CDR3 protein, CDR3 DNA. D genes are given only for firm matches. Expanded clones get a size class; other rows say once, few or many, or leave the size out.

>TRBJ2-1|TRBV5-8|TRBD2|NA
CASSTGTSWYEQFF
TGTGCCAGCAGCACCGGGACTAGTTGGTATGAGCAGTTCTTC
>TRBJ2-3|TRBV6-5|NA|NA
CASALDTSGTDTQYF
TGTGCCAGTGCACTAGACACCTCGGGCACAGATACGCAGTATTTT
>TRBJ2-2|TRBV28|TRBD1|NA
CASAKQGADTGELFF
TGTGCCAGCGCAAAACAGGGGGCCGACACCGGGGAGCTGTTTTTT
>TRBJ2-5|TRBV7-9|TRBD2|few
CASDEREGSVVETQYF
TGTGCCAGCGATGAACGGGAGGGCAGCGTGGTTGAGACCCAGTACTTC
>TRBJ1-4|TRBV7-2|NA|NA
CASSLDPPGEKLFF
TGTGCCAGCAGCTTAGACCCACCGGGGGAAAAACTGTTTTTT
>TRBJ2-4|TRBV20-1|NA|NA
CSARSGNIQYF
TGCAGTGCGAGATCGGGGAACATTCAGTACTTC
>TRBJ2-6|TRBV5-1|NA|NA
CASSLAGSSGANVLTF
TGCGCCAGCAGCTTGGCCGGTAGCTCTGGGGCCAACGTCCTGACTTTC
>TRBJ1-3|TRBV7-2|TRBD1|once
CASSDRGVSGNTIYF
TGTGCCAGCAGCGACAGGGGAGTTTCTGGAAACACCATATATTTT
>TRBJ1-1|TRBV5-1|NA|NA
CASSQQENTEAFF
TGCGCCAGCAGCCAGCAGGAGAACACTGAAGCTTTCTTT
>TRBJ2-7|TRBV11-2|TRBD1|NA
CASSFSSWTGSVYEQYF
TGTGCCAGCAGCTTTAGCTCCTGGACAGGGTCGGTCTACGAGCAGTACTTC
>TRBJ2-7|TRBV28|TRBD2|NA
CASSKTSTYEQYF
TGTGCCAGCAGTAAGACTAGCACCTACGAGCAGTACTTC
>TRBJ1-2|TRBV28|TRBD1|NA
CASRRGRGYGYTF
TGTGCCAGCAGGAGGGGGCGCGGGTATGGCTACACCTTC
>TRBJ2-1|TRBV15|TRBD2|once
CATSIHSGRLYNEQFF
TGTGCCACCAGCATCCATAGCGGGAGGCTGTACAATGAGCAGTTCTTC
>TRBJ1-2|TRBV12-5|NA|NA
CASGLAAASATLYGYTF
TGTGCTAGTGGTTTGGCTGCGGCGTCGGCCACCCTCTATGGCTACACCTTC
>TRBJ1-2|TRBV5-1|NA|NA
CATHRGGPTAQAYGYTF
TGCGCCACCCACCGGGGGGGGCCTACCGCTCAAGCCTATGGCTACACCTTC
>TRBJ1-4|TRBV5-4|TRBD1|NA
CASSFDRATNEKLFF
TGTGCCAGCAGCTTTGACAGGGCGACTAATGAAAAACTGTTTTTT
>TRBJ1-2|TRBV2|NA|NA
CASRGTRAGTSSGGYTF
TGTGCCAGCAGGGGGACCCGGGCCGGGACTTCATCGGGAGGCTACACCTTC
>TRBJ1-4|TRBV28|TRBD1|once
CASSFYRDRNEKLFF
TGTGCCAGCAGTTTTTACCGGGACAGGAATGAAAAACTGTTTTTT
>TRBJ2-3|TRBV10-3|NA|NA
CAISESNRGTTDTQYF
TGTGCCATCAGTGAGTCGAACCGGGGAACCACAGATACGCAGTATTTT
>TRBJ2-5|TRBV7-2|TRBD2|NA
CASRQASGIGGETQYF
TGTGCCAGCAGACAGGCTAGCGGGATAGGGGGAGAGACCCAGTACTTC
>TRBJ2-5|TRBV28|TRBD2|NA
CASRLRLAGGRQETQYF
TGTGCCAGCAGGCTGCGACTAGCGGGAGGACGCCAAGAGACCCAGTACTTC
>TRBJ1-2|TRBV28|NA|NA
CASSHTLKTYGYTF
TGTGCCAGCAGCCATACACTAAAGACTTATGGCTACACCTTC
>TRBJ2-1|TRBV7-2|TRBD2|NA
CASRSSFGREFF
TGTGCCAGCAGATCCTCTTTCGGGAGGGAGTTCTTC
>TRBJ1-1|TRBV7-2|NA|few
CASSVQARQNTEAFF
TGTGCCAGCAGCGTACAGGCCCGGCAGAACACTGAAGCTTTCTTT
>TRBJ1-2|TRBV27|NA|NA
CASSRTQGRAYVRGYTF
TGTGCCAGCAGTCGCACACAGGGTCGGGCCTACGTGAGAGGCTACACCTTC
>TRBJ2-3|TRBV6-2/TRBV6-3|TRBD2|NA
CASSQRLAPRTDTQYF
TGTGCCAGCAGTCAGCGACTAGCACCACGCACAGATACGCAGTATTTT
>TRBJ2-1|TRBV14|TRBD2|NA
CASSQAYALAGVIYNEQFF
TGTGCCAGCAGCCAAGCATACGCACTAGCGGGGGTGATTTACAATGAGCAGTTCTTC
>TRBJ1-4|TRBV4-1|TRBD1|NA
CASSRLGQGEEKLFF
TGCGCCAGCAGCCGGTTGGGACAGGGGGAAGAAAAACTGTTTTTT
>TRBJ1-2|TRBV24-1|TRBD1|NA
CATSDLTGDGYGYTF
TGTGCCACCAGTGATTTGACAGGGGACGGCTATGGCTACACCTTC
>TRBJ2-1|TRBV5-6|TRBD2|NA
CASSFSGSVGEQFF
TGTGCCAGCAGCTTCAGCGGGAGTGTTGGTGAGCAGTTCTTC
>TRBJ1-2|TRBV6-5|NA|NA
CASSYVGSINYGYTF
TGTGCCAGCAGTTACGTGGGGAGCATTAACTATGGCTACACCTTC
>TRBJ1-2|TRBV12-3/TRBV12-4|NA|NA
CASREQTNYGYTF
TGTGCCAGCAGGGAACAGACAAACTATGGCTACACCTTC
>TRBJ1-4|TRBV18|NA|NA
CASSPQGEGEKLFF
TGTGCCAGCTCACCACAGGGGGAAGGCGAAAAACTGTTTTTT
>TRBJ2-3|TRBV10-3|TRBD2|NA
CAITPYSGRGTDTQYF
TGTGCCATCACTCCCTATAGCGGGAGAGGCACAGATACGCAGTATTTT
>TRBJ2-2|TRBV28|TRBD1|NA
CASSFGTAGELFF
TGTGCCAGCAGTTTCGGGACAGCCGGGGAGCTGTTTTTT
>TRBJ2-1|TRBV15|TRBD2|once
CATSRDASGIYYNEQFF
TGTGCCACCAGCAGAGACGCTAGCGGGATTTACTACAATGAGCAGTTCTTC
>TRBJ1-1|TRBV19|TRBD1|NA
CASSPHRDRLEAFF
TGTGCCAGTAGTCCCCACCGGGACAGGCTCGAAGCTTTCTTT
>TRBJ2-1|TRBV3-1/TRBV3-2|TRBD2|NA
CASRIAGGPDNEQFF
TGTGCCAGCAGAATAGCGGGAGGACCCGACAATGAGCAGTTCTTC
>TRBJ1-2|TRBV4-2|TRBD1|NA
CASSQDLGDSYGYTF
TGTGCCAGCAGCCAAGATCTCGGGGACAGCTATGGCTACACCTTC
>TRBJ2-1|TRBV6-5|NA|NA
CASREGAVEQFF
TGTGCCAGCAGGGAGGGTGCGGTTGAGCAGTTCTTC
>TRBJ2-1|TRBV5-1|NA|NA
CASSPITRSSYNEQFF
TGCGCCAGCAGCCCAATTACTAGGAGCTCCTACAATGAGCAGTTCTTC
>TRBJ1-6|TRBV19|NA|NA
CASSIDTGKQSYNSPLHF
TGTGCCAGTAGTATAGATACAGGGAAACAATCCTATAATTCACCCCTCCACTTT
>TRBJ2-5|TRBV5-4|TRBD2|NA
CASSSSTSGDRETQYF
TGTGCCAGCAGCTCTTCGACTAGCGGAGACAGAGAGACCCAGTACTTC
>TRBJ1-3|TRBV28|NA|NA
CASSSERTGNTIYF
TGTGCCAGCAGTTCAGAGAGGACTGGAAACACCATATATTTT
>TRBJ2-1|TRBV7-3|NA|NA
CASSFSLPDNEQFF
TGTGCCAGCAGCTTTTCCCTACCCGACAATGAGCAGTTCTTC
>TRBJ1-5|TRBV7-2|NA|few
CASSLTGQPQHF
TGTGCCAGCAGCTTAACGGGTCAGCCCCAGCATTTT
>TRBJ1-1|TRBV30|TRBD1|NA
CAWRGQDTEAFF
TGTGCCTGGAGGGGACAGGACACTGAAGCTTTCTTT
>TRBJ2-7|TRBV5-1|TRBD1|NA
CASSWGADRGYEQYF
TGCGCCAGCAGCTGGGGGGCGGACAGGGGCTACGAGCAGTACTTC
>TRBJ1-1|TRBV15|NA|NA
CATSRATTGNTEAFF
TGTGCCACCAGCAGAGCCACGACGGGTAACACTGAAGCTTTCTTT
>TRBJ2-7|TRBV7-8|NA|NA
CASSAGMDSLNSYEQYF
TGTGCCAGCAGCGCAGGGATGGACAGCTTAAACTCCTACGAGCAGTACTTC
>TRBJ2-7|TRBV7-9|TRBD1|NA
CASKGGTGSYEQYF
TGTGCCAGCAAAGGGGGGACAGGGTCCTACGAGCAGTACTTC
>TRBJ1-5|TRBV7-9|NA|few
CASSSQGFSQPQHF
TGTGCCAGCAGCTCACAGGGATTCAGTCAGCCCCAGCATTTT
>TRBJ1-2|TRBV18|NA|NA
CASSRPGAAGYTF
TGTGCCAGCTCACGGCCGGGAGCAGCTGGCTACACCTTC